Listed below are T cell receptor beta chains from one sample, sequenced in a study of CD8+ T cells in alopecia areata. Here immunoSEQ multiplex PCR was the method, and the copy in TCRdb shows in-frame clones only, minus some. The repertoire holds around 110,000 clones, with 84% as singletons. Sequences were derived from CD8+ T cells sorted from blood, sampled at week 24, from a patient treated with tofacitinib. The receptor set was obtained from a human donor with alopecia areata. Each CDR3 is given with its conserved first and last residue. Each record gives: D gene, V gene, J gene, clone size, CDR3 DNA, CDR3 protein. D genes are given only for firm matches. Clone size is not always given. Where it is, it says once, few, many or a class for expanded clones.

d_gene: -
v_gene: TRBV7-9
j_gene: TRBJ2-7
abundance: -
CDR3nt: TGTGCCAGCAGCCCCCCCGGGACAAACACCTACGAGCAGTACTTC
CDR3aa: CASSPPGTNTYEQYF

d_gene: TRBD1
v_gene: TRBV27
j_gene: TRBJ1-2
abundance: -
CDR3nt: TGTGCCAGCGCCTCATTCGACAGGGGAATCTATGGCTACACCTTC
CDR3aa: CASASFDRGIYGYTF

d_gene: TRBD1
v_gene: TRBV4-3
j_gene: TRBJ1-2
abundance: -
CDR3nt: TGCGCCAGCAGCCAAGATCCGGCGGGGACAGGGCGGGGCTACACCTTC
CDR3aa: CASSQDPAGTGRGYTF

d_gene: TRBD2
v_gene: TRBV13
j_gene: TRBJ2-3
abundance: -
CDR3nt: TGTGCCAGCAGCTCGCGGGGGGCTGCCTCCACAGATACGCAGTATTTT
CDR3aa: CASSSRGAASTDTQYF

d_gene: TRBD2
v_gene: TRBV9
j_gene: TRBJ2-3
abundance: -
CDR3nt: TGTGCCAGCAGCACGAACGGGGGGGATACAGATACGCAGTATTTT
CDR3aa: CASSTNGGDTDTQYF

d_gene: TRBD1
v_gene: TRBV6-1
j_gene: TRBJ2-7
abundance: -
CDR3nt: TGTGCCAGCAGCCCAGGGGGCCTACTAGAGCAGTACTTC
CDR3aa: CASSPGGLLEQYF

d_gene: -
v_gene: TRBV5-6
j_gene: TRBJ2-7
abundance: -
CDR3nt: TGTGCCAGCAGCTTTTCCGGGTCGGCCTACGAGCAGTACTTC
CDR3aa: CASSFSGSAYEQYF

d_gene: TRBD1
v_gene: TRBV6-6
j_gene: TRBJ2-1
abundance: -
CDR3nt: TGTGCCAACGGACAGGGGGCCAATGAGCAGTTCTTC
CDR3aa: CANGQGANEQFF

d_gene: -
v_gene: TRBV6-5
j_gene: TRBJ2-3
abundance: -
CDR3nt: TGTGCCAGCAGTTATTGGTCGGGGTCAGATACGCAGTATTTT
CDR3aa: CASSYWSGSDTQYF

d_gene: -
v_gene: TRBV27
j_gene: TRBJ1-4
abundance: once
CDR3nt: TGTGCCAGCAGTTTACAGGGTGGGGAAAAACTGTTTTTT
CDR3aa: CASSLQGGEKLFF

d_gene: TRBD1
v_gene: TRBV6-5
j_gene: TRBJ1-2
abundance: -
CDR3nt: TGTGCCAGCAGTTTTTCCGGGACAGGGTATGGCTACACCTTC
CDR3aa: CASSFSGTGYGYTF

d_gene: -
v_gene: TRBV5-4
j_gene: TRBJ2-7
abundance: -
CDR3nt: TGTGCCAGCAGCTTCGGCACGAGCTCCTACGAGCAGTACTTC
CDR3aa: CASSFGTSSYEQYF

d_gene: -
v_gene: TRBV7-6
j_gene: TRBJ1-1
abundance: -
CDR3nt: TGTGCCAGCAGCTTAGGTTCATCAGGGAACACTGAAGCTTTCTTT
CDR3aa: CASSLGSSGNTEAFF

d_gene: -
v_gene: TRBV27
j_gene: TRBJ2-7
abundance: -
CDR3nt: TGTGCCAGCAGTTTCTCCTTTTCTGGCGAGCAGTACTTC
CDR3aa: CASSFSFSGEQYF

d_gene: -
v_gene: TRBV11-1
j_gene: TRBJ2-7
abundance: -
CDR3nt: TGTGCCAGCAGCTGGGGACAAGCCTACGAGCAGTACTTC
CDR3aa: CASSWGQAYEQYF

d_gene: -
v_gene: TRBV29-1
j_gene: TRBJ1-4
abundance: -
CDR3nt: TGCAGCGTTTGTGAAGGTCTTAATGAAAAACTGTTTTTT
CDR3aa: CSVCEGLNEKLFF

d_gene: TRBD1
v_gene: TRBV5-6
j_gene: TRBJ2-6
abundance: -
CDR3nt: TGTGCCAGCAGCCGGACCCGGGACAGGGTTTTCTCTGGGGCCAACGTCCTGACTTTC
CDR3aa: CASSRTRDRVFSGANVLTF

d_gene: -
v_gene: TRBV5-1
j_gene: TRBJ2-1
abundance: -
CDR3nt: TGCGCCAGCTCACCCTTTGGCTACAATGAGCAGTTCTTC
CDR3aa: CASSPFGYNEQFF

d_gene: TRBD1
v_gene: TRBV5-1
j_gene: TRBJ2-1
abundance: -
CDR3nt: TGCGCCAGCAGCTTGAGGGCAGGGGGTACAATGGGCTCCTACAATGAGCAGTTCTTC
CDR3aa: CASSLRAGGTMGSYNEQFF

d_gene: TRBD1
v_gene: TRBV7-9
j_gene: TRBJ2-1
abundance: -
CDR3nt: TGTGCCAGCAGCCCTGACAGGGGTGAGCAGTTCTTC
CDR3aa: CASSPDRGEQFF

d_gene: TRBD1
v_gene: TRBV15
j_gene: TRBJ1-3
abundance: -
CDR3nt: TGTGCCACCAGCAGATTCGACAGGGGAGATTCTGGAAACACCATATATTTT
CDR3aa: CATSRFDRGDSGNTIYF

d_gene: TRBD1
v_gene: TRBV4-3
j_gene: TRBJ1-3
abundance: -
CDR3nt: TGCGCCAGCAGCCAAGGGACAGGGACTGGAAACACCATATATTTT
CDR3aa: CASSQGTGTGNTIYF

d_gene: -
v_gene: TRBV7-9
j_gene: TRBJ2-7
abundance: -
CDR3nt: TGTGCCAGCTCCGGCAGAGGCTCCTACGAGCAGTACTTC
CDR3aa: CASSGRGSYEQYF

d_gene: TRBD1
v_gene: TRBV11-3
j_gene: TRBJ2-5
abundance: -
CDR3nt: TGTGCCAGCAGCTTAATGGGACAGGGCGAAGGGACCCAGTACTTC
CDR3aa: CASSLMGQGEGTQYF

d_gene: -
v_gene: TRBV10-2
j_gene: TRBJ1-6
abundance: -
CDR3nt: TGCGCCAGCAGTGAGTCGGGCGTACCCAATTCACCCCTCCACTTT
CDR3aa: CASSESGVPNSPLHF

d_gene: -
v_gene: TRBV4-1
j_gene: TRBJ2-1
abundance: -
CDR3nt: TGCGCCAGCAGCCAAGCAGGGGGGGGGAAGAGCTCCTACAATGAGCAGTTCTTC
CDR3aa: CASSQAGGGKSSYNEQFF

d_gene: TRBD2
v_gene: TRBV4-3
j_gene: TRBJ2-7
abundance: -
CDR3nt: TGCGCCAGCAGCCAATCAGGGACTAGCGGTACCTACGAGCAGTACTTC
CDR3aa: CASSQSGTSGTYEQYF

d_gene: -
v_gene: TRBV5-1
j_gene: TRBJ1-1
abundance: -
CDR3nt: TGCGCCAGCAGCTTGGCAGGGGAGGAAACTGAAGCTTTCTTT
CDR3aa: CASSLAGEETEAFF

d_gene: TRBD2
v_gene: TRBV4-2
j_gene: TRBJ2-7
abundance: few
CDR3nt: TGTGCCAGCAGCCAAGAGAATAGCGGGGGGGCCTCCTACGAGCAGTACTTC
CDR3aa: CASSQENSGGASYEQYF

d_gene: TRBD1
v_gene: TRBV5-1
j_gene: TRBJ1-2
abundance: -
CDR3nt: TGCGCCAGCAGCACCGGGGACAGGGGTGTTAACTATGGCTACACCTTC
CDR3aa: CASSTGDRGVNYGYTF

d_gene: TRBD2
v_gene: TRBV7-8
j_gene: TRBJ2-3
abundance: -
CDR3nt: TGTGCCAGCAGCCCGACTAGCGGGGAAACGGATACGCAGTATTTT
CDR3aa: CASSPTSGETDTQYF

d_gene: TRBD1
v_gene: TRBV30
j_gene: TRBJ1-2
abundance: -
CDR3nt: TGTGCCTGGAACCAGGACAGGGTCGGCTATGGCTACACCTTC
CDR3aa: CAWNQDRVGYGYTF

d_gene: TRBD1
v_gene: TRBV11-2
j_gene: TRBJ2-1
abundance: few
CDR3nt: TGTGCCAGCAGCTCGGGACAGAGCTCCTACAATGAGCAGTTCTTC
CDR3aa: CASSSGQSSYNEQFF

d_gene: -
v_gene: TRBV21-1
j_gene: TRBJ2-3
abundance: few
CDR3nt: TGTGCCAGCAGCAAAGCTTGTCGGACAGGGCCTACAGATACGCAGTATTTT
CDR3aa: CASSKACRTGPTDTQYF

d_gene: TRBD2
v_gene: TRBV7-8
j_gene: TRBJ2-1
abundance: -
CDR3nt: TGTGCCAGCAGCTTCGGACTAGCGGGGGCCGAGAGCTCCTACAATGAGCAGTTCTTC
CDR3aa: CASSFGLAGAESSYNEQFF

d_gene: TRBD2
v_gene: TRBV27
j_gene: TRBJ2-7
abundance: -
CDR3nt: TGTGCCAGCAGCCTAGCGGGGGCGAGCGAGCAGTACTTC
CDR3aa: CASSLAGASEQYF

d_gene: -
v_gene: TRBV5-6
j_gene: TRBJ2-5
abundance: -
CDR3nt: TGTGCCAGCAGCTGGGGAGAGACCCAGTACTTC
CDR3aa: CASSWGETQYF

d_gene: -
v_gene: TRBV4-1
j_gene: TRBJ1-2
abundance: -
CDR3nt: TGCGCCAGCAGCCAAGCGGAAGGGTCCCATGGCTACACCTTC
CDR3aa: CASSQAEGSHGYTF

d_gene: TRBD2
v_gene: TRBV7-9
j_gene: TRBJ2-1
abundance: -
CDR3nt: TGTGCCAGCAGCTTAACCCGGCTAGCGGGGTACAATGAGCAGTTCTTC
CDR3aa: CASSLTRLAGYNEQFF

d_gene: TRBD2
v_gene: TRBV2
j_gene: TRBJ2-2
abundance: -
CDR3nt: TGTGCCAGTAGCGGGGCCTCGGGCACCGGGGAGCTGTTTTTT
CDR3aa: CASSGASGTGELFF

d_gene: -
v_gene: TRBV9
j_gene: TRBJ2-1
abundance: -
CDR3nt: TGTGCCAGCAGCGTAGAGAGGCTAGGACAGCCCTACAATGAGCAGTTCTTC
CDR3aa: CASSVERLGQPYNEQFF